The 31 T cell receptor beta chains in this list originate from one sample, sequenced in a study of siplizumab effects on memory and regulatory T cells. Repertoires were generated with immunoSEQ multiplex PCR, while TCRdb's copy carries only in-frame clones and drops some. The sample yields around 82,000 clones, roughly 93% seen once. Sequencing was performed on CD8+ T cells sorted from blood. The receptors were gathered from a human donor in good health.

This chain joins TRBV5-4 and TRBJ2-3, with TRBD2 matching over 9 bases. Germline CDR1 reads SGHNT; CDR2 reads YYREEE (reference sequence). The CDR3 has 15 amino acids. V lost 0 bases to trimming and J lost 6 bases; unmatched junction nucleotides: 5. This chain's CDR3 is CASSLGGGATDTQYF. The CDR3 DNA reads as TGTGCCAGCAGCTTGGGCGGGGGGGCGACGGATACGCAGTATTTT.

The chain links TRBV5-5 to TRBJ2-7; the D gene is possibly TRBD2 (7 bases). Trimming shortened V by 1 base and J by 0 bases, and 14 bases separated the two germline ends. The CDR3 is made up of 16 amino acids. Germline assignment: CDR1 SGHKS and CDR2 YYEKEE (reference sequence). In DNA, the CDR3 is TGTGCCAGCAGCTTGACGGGGGGCAGCATCTCCTACGAGCAGTACTTC. Translation gives CASSLTGGSISYEQYF.

This clone was counted only a few times. The chain joins TRBV18 to TRBJ1-2; D possibly corresponds to TRBD1 (5 bases). Per germline, CDR1 KGHSH and CDR2 LQKENI. V was shortened by 4 bases and J by 6 bases, with 18 bases between the two germline ends. The CDR3 sequence is 15 residues long. As DNA, the CDR3 is TGTGCCAGCTCACTCGTAGGGACCGAGTTAGATGGCTACACCTTC. Translated, it gives CASSLVGTELDGYTF.

V is TRBV4-3 and J is TRBJ2-2; tentatively, D is TRBD2 (7 bases). The CDR3 sequence is 16 residues long. CDR1 is LGHNA and CDR2 is YSLEER in the germline V gene. V lost 0 bases and J lost 5, with 13 bases in between. The CDR3 nucleotides are TGCGCCAGCAGCCAAGACATGAAGGGGGGGACCGGGGAGCTGTTTTTT. Amino acids: CASSQDMKGGTGELFF.

The chain joins TRBV7-2 to TRBJ2-7; unclear D gene. This CDR3 spans 19 amino acids. The germline V gene encodes CDR1 SGHTA and CDR2 FQGNSA. V was clipped by 2 bases and J by 2 bases, with 25 bases between them. The CDR3 sequence is CASSLSRILAPGITYEQYF. The CDR3 DNA follows: TGTGCCAGCAGCTTAAGTAGGATCTTAGCCCCTGGAATCACCTACGAGCAGTACTTC.

The rearrangement joins TRBV6-5 to TRBJ2-2, with TRBD2 identical over 8 bases. The CDR3 length is 15 residues. Germline V lookup: CDR1 MNHEY, CDR2 SVGAGI. The V segment lost 8 bases and the J segment 6 bases; nucleotides outside the gene matches: 11. CDR3 loop: CASLNARGDPGELFF. The CDR3 DNA is TGTGCCAGCCTCAACGCGCGGGGGGACCCCGGGGAGCTGTTTTTT.

This sequence joins TRBV4-1 and TRBJ1-1, with unresolved D. V was pared by 8 bases and J by 2 bases, with 21 bases between. In germline, CDR1 is MGHRA, CDR2 YSYEKL. The CDR3 spans 16 residues. The CDR3 region is CASRLYPVEGNTEAFF. DNA of the CDR3: TGCGCCAGCCGGCTTTATCCCGTCGAGGGAAACACTGAAGCTTTCTTT.

The rearrangement joins TRBV4-1 to TRBJ1-1; tentative D call: TRBD1 (5 bases). Germline V gene lookup returns CDR1 MGHRA and CDR2 YSYEKL. Trimming pared 1 base from V and 8 bases from J, leaving 8 bases between. CDR3 length equals 12 residues. This CDR3 is CASSQGGGEAFF. The CDR3 DNA reads TGCGCCAGCAGCCAAGGGGGGGGAGAAGCTTTCTTT.

The chain employs TRBV7-6 and TRBJ2-1; tentatively, D is TRBD2 (5 bases). This CDR3 spans 12 amino acids. Deletions cut 4 bases from V and 8 bases from J, with 9 bases between. Germline loops: CDR1 SGHVS, CDR2 FNYEAQ. The CDR3: CASSSVDYEQFF. The CDR3, as DNA: TGTGCCAGCAGCTCCGTGGACTATGAGCAGTTCTTC.

The chain joins TRBV15 to TRBJ2-3; 9 nucleotides agree with TRBD1. CDR3 length: 17 residues. V was clipped by 0 bases and J by 0 bases; unmatched bases: 4. CDR1 is LNHNV, CDR2 YYDKDF, per germline (reference sequence). The CDR3 protein is CATSRDRGQGSTDTQYF. DNA of the CDR3: TGTGCCACCAGCAGAGACCGGGGACAGGGTAGCACAGATACGCAGTATTTT.

V is TRBV4-1 and J is TRBJ1-5, with D possibly TRBD1 on 6 matching bases. This CDR3 has 17 residues. Trimming shortened V by 4 bases and J by 2 bases, and 18 bases separated the two germline ends. Germline V gene sequence: CDR1 MGHRA, CDR2 YSYEKL. The CDR3 sequence is CASSRGRGREGNQPQHF. In DNA, the CDR3 is TGCGCCAGCAGCCGGGGGAGGGGGAGAGAAGGCAATCAGCCCCAGCATTTT.

This chain joins TRBV13 and TRBJ2-3, with 8 bases that match TRBD1. The ends lost 4 bases at V and 2 bases at J; junction bases unmatched: 5. This CDR3 is built from 15 residues. The germline CDR1 and CDR2 sequences are PRHDT and FYEKMQ (reference sequence). The CDR3 region is CASSSTRGPTDTQYF. For the CDR3, the DNA is TGTGCCAGCAGCTCGACCAGGGGGCCCACAGATACGCAGTATTTT.

The chain has TRBV7-3 and TRBJ2-3, with 9 bases aligning to TRBD2. In germline, CDR1 is SGHTA, CDR2 FQGTGA. The V segment lost 2 bases and the J segment 5 bases; nucleotides outside the gene matches: 5. The CDR3 runs 15 residues. The CDR3, as DNA: TGTGCCAGCAGCTTACTAGCGGGACGGGGAGATACGCAGTATTTT. Its translation is CASSLLAGRGDTQYF.

CDR3 loop: CASSLIAGEAFF. As DNA, the CDR3 is TGTGCCAGCAGCTTAATAGCAGGGGAGGCTTTCTTT. The chain is built from TRBV13 and TRBJ1-1; D possibly corresponds to TRBD1 (6 bases). The V and J ends lost 2 bases and 11 bases respectively, with 12 bases between them. Germline loops: CDR1 PRHDT, CDR2 FYEKMQ (reference sequence). CDR3 size: 12 residues.

This chain connects TRBV5-1 to TRBJ2-7; 8 nucleotides match TRBD2. The CDR3 is 13 amino acids. Germline V gene data show CDR1 as SGHRS and CDR2 as YFSETQ. The V gene end was trimmed by 5 bases and the J gene end by 7 bases; junction bases not matched to a gene: 8. As DNA, the CDR3 is TGCGCCAGCAGACCTGATAGCGGGGTGGAGCAGTACTTC. It translates to CASRPDSGVEQYF.

The table lists this clone with a count of one. The chain joins TRBV5-4 to TRBJ2-3; D perhaps matches TRBD2 (6 bases). CDR3 length: 13 amino acids. Germline CDR1 and CDR2: SGHNT and YYREEE (reference sequence). V was trimmed by 4 bases and J by 6 bases, leaving 12 bases between them. This chain's CDR3 is CASSRMGGDTQYF. In nucleotides, the CDR3 is TGTGCCAGCAGCCGGATGGGAGGTGATACGCAGTATTTT.

The rearrangement uses TRBV27 and TRBJ1-2; 10 nucleotides line up with TRBD1. CDR1 and CDR2 (germline): MNHEY, SMNVEV (reference sequence). Trimming at V came to 3 bases and at J to 1 base, leaving 5 bases not matched to a gene. The CDR3 is made up of 16 amino acids. As DNA, the CDR3 is TGTGCCAGCAGTTTCTCCGGACAGGGGGGTAACTATGGCTACACCTTC. This encodes CASSFSGQGGNYGYTF.

V usage is TRBV9 and J usage is TRBJ2-3, with 8 bases aligning to TRBD1. The germline gives CDR1 SGDLS, CDR2 YYNGEE. V shed 3 bases, J shed 3 bases, and the junction held 0 bases outside the gene matches. The CDR3 is made up of 13 amino acids. The CDR3 nucleotides are TGTGCCAGCAGCGACAGGGGGACAGATACGCAGTATTTT. As protein: CASSDRGTDTQYF.

CDR3 coding DNA: TGTGCCAGCAGCTTAGGCGGGGGGGTTTACAATGAGCAGTTCTTC. It yields the protein CASSLGGGVYNEQFF. This chain links TRBV7-9 with TRBJ2-1, with TRBD2 matching over 9 bases. Unmatched junction bases numbered 2, after V lost 1 base and J lost 4 bases. Germline V lookup: CDR1 SEHNR, CDR2 FQNEAQ (reference sequence). The CDR3 loop spans 15 amino acids. Supplemented by reference TRBV7-9 and TRBJ2-1, the full variable domain reads DTGVSQNPRHKITKRGQNVTFRCDPISEHNRLYWYRQTLGQGPEFLTYFQNEAQLEKSRLLSDRFSAERPKGSFSTLEIQRTEQGDSAMYLCASSLGGGVYNEQFFGPGTRLTVL.

The V and J genes are TRBV6-5 and TRBJ2-3; the D is unclear. V was shortened by 0 bases and J by 5 bases, with 6 bases between the two germline ends. The CDR3 has 13 residues. CDR1 MNHEY and CDR2 SVGAGI come from the germline V gene. This CDR3 reads CASSYSFGDTQYF. The CDR3 region has the DNA TGTGCCAGCAGTTACTCATTCGGAGATACGCAGTATTTT.

The chain couples TRBV11-2 to TRBJ1-2; D possibly corresponds to TRBD1 (5 bases). Germline V gives CDR1 SGHAT, CDR2 FQNNGV. The CDR3 sequence is 16 residues long. Trimming took off 5 bases at V and 0 bases at J, with 16 bases between the two ends. The CDR3 sequence: CASSRTYLGPNYGYTF. CDR3 coding DNA: TGTGCCAGCAGCCGGACATACCTGGGGCCTAACTATGGCTACACCTTC.

CDR3 in DNA: TGTGCCAGCAGTGTTCCAGGAAAGCCCCAGCATTTT. It codes for CASSVPGKPQHF. The chain employs TRBV28 and TRBJ1-5; D is undetermined. Per the germline V gene, CDR1 is MDHEN and CDR2 is SYDVKM. CDR3 length: 12 amino acids. V lost 5 bases to trimming and J lost 8 bases, with 10 bases between them.

The rearrangement links TRBV5-1 to TRBJ1-5, with a weak D call TRBD1 (5 bases). This CDR3 has 14 amino acids. Trimming removed 0 bases from V and 4 bases from J, with 8 bases in between. Germline loops: CDR1 SGHRS, CDR2 YFSETQ. For the CDR3, the DNA is TGCGCCAGCAGCTTGGAGGGGAGTAATCAGCCCCAGCATTTT. This codes for CASSLEGSNQPQHF.

The chain couples TRBV9 to TRBJ2-5; the D gene is possibly TRBD1 (5 bases). Trimming removed 0 bases at V and 5 bases at J, with 11 bases between. CDR1 and CDR2 from the germline V gene are SGDLS and YYNGEE. The CDR3 is 14 residues long. CDR3 bases: TGTGCCAGCAGCGTAGCTTGGGGCGAGGAGACCCAGTACTTC. Residues: CASSVAWGEETQYF.

This rearrangement joins TRBV5-1 to TRBJ2-7, with D uncertain. In germline, CDR1 is SGHRS, CDR2 YFSETQ. The CDR3 loop spans 14 amino acids. V dropped 0 bases and J dropped 2 bases, with 9 bases sitting between them. CDR3: CASSLGDGAYEQYF. The CDR3, as DNA: TGCGCCAGCAGCTTGGGTGACGGTGCCTACGAGCAGTACTTC.

In this sample, this clone turned up a few times. This sequence joins TRBV6-5 and TRBJ1-5; 7 bases align to TRBD1. The J segment lost 4 bases and the V segment lost 6 bases, leaving 9 bases of the junction unmatched. Germline CDR1 and CDR2: MNHEY and SVGAGI. The CDR3 is made up of 15 amino acids. The CDR3 spells CASSNDRVGNQPQHF. DNA of the CDR3: TGTGCCAGCAGCAACGACAGGGTAGGGAATCAGCCCCAGCATTTT.

V gene TRBV5-6 combines with J gene TRBJ2-7; 9 bases agree with TRBD1. Trimming took 4 bases from V and 3 from J; bases not matched to a gene: 5. Germline V gives CDR1 SGHDT, CDR2 YYEEEE. The CDR3 runs to 14 residues. As DNA, the CDR3 is TGTGCCAGCAGCCTGGGACAGGGATACTACGAGCAGTACTTC. It specifies CASSLGQGYYEQYF. The complete variable domain, with remaining parts taken from reference TRBV5-6 and TRBJ2-7, reads DAGVTQSPTHLIKTRGQQVTLRCSPKSGHDTVSWYQQALGQGPQFIFQYYEEEERQRGNFPDRFSGHQFPNYSSELNVNALLLGDSALYLCASSLGQGYYEQYFGPGTRLTVT.

The genes are TRBV5-1 and TRBJ1-2; 9 positions agree with TRBD1. Trimming took 3 bases from V and 4 from J; bases not matched to a gene: 10. The CDR3 has 16 amino acids. Germline V lookup: CDR1 SGHRS, CDR2 YFSETQ. CDR3 region: CASSSPGQGGIYGYTF. The CDR3, as DNA: TGCGCCAGCAGCTCACCGGGACAGGGTGGCATCTATGGCTACACCTTC.

The V and J genes are TRBV19 and TRBJ2-7, with D tentatively TRBD2 (5 bases). Germline V gives CDR1 LNHDA, CDR2 SQIVND (reference sequence). The V gene lost 5 bases and the J gene lost 3 bases, with 17 bases spanning the gap. The CDR3 runs 15 residues. The CDR3 DNA reads TGTGCCAGTAGTCCCCCGGGGTCCTCGCTCTACGAGCAGTACTTC. Residues: CASSPPGSSLYEQYF.

The V gene is TRBV4-1, the J gene TRBJ2-5; D gene ambiguous. The J call could be wrong; TRBJ2-7 is a better fit for the DNA end. CDR1 MGHRA and CDR2 YSYEKL come from the germline V gene. The CDR3 is 15 amino acids. The CDR3 spells CASSQDYGSGYEQYF. In DNA form, the CDR3 reads TGCGCCAGCAGCCAAGATTATGGGTCCGGCTACGAGCAGTACTTC.

The chain has TRBV5-4 and TRBJ1-1; 9 nucleotides align to TRBD1. Germline lookup yields CDR1 SGHNT and CDR2 YYREEE (reference sequence). V shed 6 bases, J shed 0 bases, and the junction held 6 bases outside the gene matches. The length of the CDR3 is 15 residues. The CDR3 bases are TGTGCCAGCATCGGGGACAGGGAGATGAACACTGAAGCTTTCTTT. Protein: CASIGDREMNTEAFF.